One TCR beta chain is described in this entry. Antigen unknown. The sample belongs to a study of T cells in localized non-small cell lung cancer. Study observations and caveats: Heterogeneity within the tumor remains possible, as just one region underwent sequencing.

The CDR3 loop spans 15 amino acids. The germline gives CDR1 MDHEN, CDR2 SYDVKM. With V trimmed by 8 bases and J by 0 bases, 8 bases remained unmatched. Generated by immunoSEQ multiplex PCR, the TCRdb table keeps only in-frame clones and is missing some. The profile covers fewer than 90,000 clones, with 84% appearing a single time and approximately 2.8% taken by the ten largest. The V call is TRBV28, the J call TRBJ2-7, with 9 bases lining up with TRBD2. The specimen comprised peripheral blood, sampled before any cancer treatment. The clonotype originates from a man aged 35-69 years with stage I lung adenocarcinoma. In DNA form, the CDR3 reads TGTGCCAGCGTGCTAGCGGGACTGAGCTCCTACGAGCAGTACTTC. This sequence encodes CASVLAGLSSYEQYF.